This record covers a single TCR beta chain. The CDR3 consists of 13 residues. CDR1 and CDR2 (germline): GTSNPN, SVGIG (reference sequence). The V end was cut by 3 bases, the J end by 3 bases, with 11 bases between. Profiled with immunoSEQ multiplex PCR; TCRdb holds only in-frame clones, not every one. The sample records around 340,000 clones, more than 85% being singletons. The time point denotes: blood from clinic visit 5 months post-surgery; TSC patient then seizure free. The data originate from a study of brain T cells in children with intractable seizures. This clonotype was obtained from a boy in the first two years of life with tuberous sclerosis and intractable seizures. This chain joins TRBV30 and TRBJ1-2, with D possibly being TRBD1 (5 bases). The sample here was peripheral blood, taken approximately 5 months after surgery. This CDR3 reads CAWRTGTDYGYTF. CDR3 bases: TGTGCCTGGAGGACCGGGACGGACTATGGCTACACCTTC.